This entry lists 18 T cell receptor beta chains sequenced from one sample in a study of shared clonotypes between healthy human individuals. Profiled with immunoSEQ multiplex PCR; TCRdb holds only in-frame clones, not every one. In the table there are about 590,000 clones, just under 97% of which are singletons. In the naive CD8 group, cells lacked CD45RO and were positively selected for CCR7, so terminally differentiated effector memory CD45RA+ cells were left out. The sequenced sample consisted of naive CD8+ T cells sorted from blood. The source is a young woman in good health.

The chain uses TRBV11-2 and TRBJ1-1; D call uncertain. This CDR3 contains 13 residues. V shed 5 bases and J shed 3 bases, with 10 bases lying between them. Germline V gene sequence: CDR1 SGHAT, CDR2 FQNNGV. The CDR3 loop reads CASSIARYTEAFF. DNA for the CDR3: TGTGCCAGCAGCATCGCCAGATACACTGAAGCTTTCTTT.

This clone was seen only once. The chain is built from TRBV13 and TRBJ2-3; the D is unclear. The CDR3 runs 13 residues. V was clipped by 5 bases and J by 4 bases, with 10 bases between them. Germline assignment: CDR1 PRHDT and CDR2 FYEKMQ (reference sequence). The chain's CDR3 is CASSPLGPDTQYF. The DNA for the CDR3 is TGTGCCAGCAGCCCCCTCGGTCCAGATACGCAGTATTTT. The full variable domain, rest sourced from reference TRBV13 and TRBJ2-3, is AAGVIQSPRHLIKEKRETATLKCYPIPRHDTVYWYQQGPGQDPQFLISFYEKMQSDKGSIPDRFSAQQFSDYHSELNMSSLELGDSALYFCASSPLGPDTQYFGPGTRLTVL.

The V and J genes are TRBV7-8 and TRBJ2-7; no definite D call. Trimming removed 3 bases from V and 4 bases from J, with 13 bases in between. This CDR3 has 14 residues. CDR1 and CDR2 from the germline V gene are SGHVS and FQNEAQ. The CDR3 nucleotides are TGTGCCAGCAGCTTTGGCGGTGCAGCTTACGAGCAGTACTTC. This sequence encodes CASSFGGAAYEQYF.

The genes are TRBV2 and TRBJ1-1, with unresolved D. Germline V CDR1 and CDR2: SNHLY, FYNNEI. V lost 7 bases to trimming and J lost 4 bases, with 13 bases between them. The CDR3 consists of 13 residues. CDR3 DNA: TGTGCCAGCATACGGGAAGGGAGCACTGAAGCTTTCTTT. It codes for CASIREGSTEAFF. Combining the CDR3 with reference TRBV2 and TRBJ1-1 gives the whole variable domain EPEVTQTPSHQVTQMGQEVILRCVPISNHLYFYWYRQILGQKVEFLVSFYNNEISEKSEIFDDQFSVERPDGSNFTLKIRSTKLEDSAMYFCASIREGSTEAFFGQGTRLTVV.

The count of this clone is one. The rearrangement links TRBV11-3 to TRBJ2-2; D possibly corresponds to TRBD2 (6 bases). The CDR3 has 16 amino acids. The germline V gene encodes CDR1 SGHNT and CDR2 YENEEA. The ends were cut back, 5 bases at V and 7 bases at J, with 20 bases in the middle. CDR3 protein: CASSPRRASEGGELFF. CDR3 coding DNA: TGTGCCAGCAGCCCACGACGCGCTAGCGAGGGCGGGGAGCTGTTTTTT.

J is TRBJ2-7 and V is TRBV2; D not resolved. The CDR3 sequence is 13 residues long. The germline V and J ends were trimmed by 2 bases and 5 bases, with 10 bases remaining between them. Germline assignment: CDR1 SNHLY and CDR2 FYNNEI. The CDR3 nucleotides are TGTGCCAGCAGTGAAATGGACGAGGACGAGCAGTACTTC. The encoded protein is CASSEMDEDEQYF. The full variable domain, its missing parts supplied by reference TRBV2 and TRBJ2-7, is EPEVTQTPSHQVTQMGQEVILRCVPISNHLYFYWYRQILGQKVEFLVSFYNNEISEKSEIFDDQFSVERPDGSNFTLKIRSTKLEDSAMYFCASSEMDEDEQYFGPGTRLTVT.

The chain joins TRBV11-2 to TRBJ2-1, with no clear D. Trimming removed 1 base from V and 0 bases from J, with 7 bases in between. This CDR3 spans 15 amino acids. Germline lookup yields CDR1 SGHAT and CDR2 FQNNGV. The CDR3 DNA reads TGTGCCAGCAGCTTAGGGCAGAGCTCCTACAATGAGCAGTTCTTC. Protein product: CASSLGQSSYNEQFF.

The chain carries TRBV19 and TRBJ2-3, with a tentative D call TRBD1 (6 bases). The CDR3 spans 16 residues. V was shortened by 1 base and J by 3 bases, with 14 bases between the two germline ends. Germline loops: CDR1 LNHDA, CDR2 SQIVND (reference sequence). CDR3 bases: TGTGCCAGTAGTATAGGCCGACAGGTGGGGACAGATACGCAGTATTTT. It specifies CASSIGRQVGTDTQYF.

The CDR3 DNA reads as TGTGCCAGCAGCCTCGGGACAGGGCTGGAGCCCCAGCATTTT. This encodes CASSLGTGLEPQHF. The chain has TRBV27 and TRBJ1-5, with TRBD1 identical over 9 bases. Trimming at V came to 6 bases and at J to 8 bases, leaving 8 bases not matched to a gene. Germline CDR1 and CDR2: MNHEY and SMNVEV (reference sequence). CDR3 size: 14 residues.

The chain has TRBV29-1 and TRBJ1-2; 7 bases are a match to TRBD1. The CDR3 extends over 15 amino acids. V lost 3 bases to trimming and J lost 4 bases; unmatched junction nucleotides: 11. Germline V gene lookup returns CDR1 SQVTM and CDR2 ANQGSEA. CDR3: CSVDFYTGVTYGYTF. The CDR3 DNA is TGCAGCGTTGACTTTTATACAGGGGTGACCTATGGCTACACCTTC. Using reference TRBV29-1 and TRBJ1-2 for the parts outside the CDR3, the full variable domain is SAVISQKPSRDICQRGTSLTIQCQVDSQVTMMFWYRQQPGQSLTLIATANQGSEATYESGFVIDKFPISRPNLTFSTLTVSNMSPEDSSIYLCSVDFYTGVTYGYTFGSGTRLTVV.

This clone was counted between two and nine times. This sequence joins TRBV28 and TRBJ1-5; the match to TRBD1 covers 8 bases. Germline loops: CDR1 MDHEN, CDR2 SYDVKM. The CDR3 runs to 14 residues. Trimming took 4 bases from V and 7 from J; bases not matched to a gene: 6. The chain's CDR3 is CASSSRQGWQPQHF. In DNA form, the CDR3 reads TGTGCCAGCAGTTCCCGACAGGGGTGGCAGCCCCAGCATTTT.

The V and J genes are TRBV4-1 and TRBJ1-4; D ambiguous. This CDR3 spans 13 amino acids. Germline CDR1 is MGHRA and CDR2 is YSYEKL. V lost 3 bases to trimming and J lost 8 bases, with 10 bases between them. The CDR3 region has the DNA TGCGCCAGCAGCCATGCTCGAGGGGAAAAACTGTTTTTT. Protein sequence: CASSHARGEKLFF.

V is TRBV28 and J is TRBJ2-1, with unresolved D. The length of the CDR3 is 15 residues. The V and J ends lost 6 bases and 6 bases respectively, with 18 bases between them. The germline CDR1 and CDR2 sequences are MDHEN and SYDVKM. CDR3 amino acids: CASSRFAAVTNEQFF. CDR3 nucleotide sequence: TGTGCCAGCAGCCGTTTCGCGGCGGTAACCAATGAGCAGTTCTTC.

CDR3 DNA: TGCGCCAGCAGCCCTGAATTGAACACTGAAGCTTTCTTT. Amino acid sequence: CASSPELNTEAFF. The chain links TRBV5-1 to TRBJ1-1; D not resolved. The length of the CDR3 is 13 residues. With 4 bases removed from V and 0 bases from J, the gap between germline ends came to 7 bases. Germline V lookup: CDR1 SGHRS, CDR2 YFSETQ.

In this sample, this clone turned up once. The chain has TRBV6-1 and TRBJ1-5; D is perhaps TRBD1 (5 bases). CDR1 and CDR2 from the germline V gene are MNHNS and SASEGT. The CDR3 has 17 residues. V was trimmed by 2 bases and J by 5 bases, leaving 19 bases between them. The CDR3 nucleotides read TGTGCCAGCAGTGAAATGCAGGGTATCTCTTCGGATCAGCCCCAGCATTTT. Translated, it gives CASSEMQGISSDQPQHF.

The rearrangement joins TRBV28 to TRBJ2-3; possible D gene TRBD2, 5 bases. Germline loops: CDR1 MDHEN, CDR2 SYDVKM. V lost 3 bases to trimming and J lost 7 bases, with 11 bases between them. The CDR3 has 13 residues. CDR3 residues: CASSFVSGYTQYF. Written as DNA, the CDR3 is TGTGCCAGCAGTTTCGTTTCGGGATATACGCAGTATTTT. Full variable domain (rest looked up from reference TRBV28 and TRBJ2-3): DVKVTQSSRYLVKRTGEKVFLECVQDMDHENMFWYRQDPGLGLRLIYFSYDVKMKEKGDIPEGYSVSREKKERFSLILESASTNQTSMYLCASSFVSGYTQYFGPGTRLTVL.

This clone was counted a single time. The J gene is TRBJ1-4, the V gene TRBV30; 9 bases map to TRBD1. In germline, CDR1 is GTSNPN, CDR2 SVGIG (reference sequence). The CDR3 has 14 amino acids. The V gene end was trimmed by 5 bases and the J gene end by 1 base; junction bases not matched to a gene: 2. The DNA of the CDR3 is TGTGCCTGGGGGACAGGGCTAACTAATGAAAAACTGTTTTTT. Residues: CAWGTGLTNEKLFF.

The CDR3 sequence is CATSRERDRDRVLTF. CDR3 bases: TGTGCCACCAGCAGAGAACGTGACAGGGATCGCGTCCTGACTTTC. This chain connects TRBV15 to TRBJ2-6; TRBD1 agrees at 7 bases. Germline lookup yields CDR1 LNHNV and CDR2 YYDKDF (reference sequence). The CDR3 has 15 residues. The trim removed 0 bases at V and 12 bases at J, leaving 8 bases unmatched.